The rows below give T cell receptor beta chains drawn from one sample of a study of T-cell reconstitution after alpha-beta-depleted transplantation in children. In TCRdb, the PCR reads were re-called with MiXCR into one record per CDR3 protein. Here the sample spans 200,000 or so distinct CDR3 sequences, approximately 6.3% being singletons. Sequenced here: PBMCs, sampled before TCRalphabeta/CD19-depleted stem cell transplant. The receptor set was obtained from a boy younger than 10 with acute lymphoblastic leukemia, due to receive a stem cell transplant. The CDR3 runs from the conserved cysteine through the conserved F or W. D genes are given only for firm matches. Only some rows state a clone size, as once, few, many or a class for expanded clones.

cdr3_nt: TGTGCCAGCGAGGCCAGTTTCTACGCAGATACGCAGTATTTT; cdr3_aa: CASEASFYADTQYF; clone_size: many; j_call: TRBJ2-3; d_call: .; v_call: TRBV6-2/TRBV6-3
cdr3_nt: TGTGCCAGCAGCTTCGCGACAGGGGCCAAAAACATTCAGTACTTC; cdr3_aa: CASSFATGAKNIQYF; clone_size: many; j_call: TRBJ2-4; d_call: TRBD1; v_call: TRBV7-2
cdr3_nt: TGCAGTGCACAGGGTCCCTACGAGCAGTACTTC; cdr3_aa: CSAQGPYEQYF; clone_size: many; j_call: TRBJ2-7; d_call: .; v_call: TRBV20-1
cdr3_nt: TGTGCCATCAGTGACCCCGGGAGCTCCTACGAGCAGTACTTC; cdr3_aa: CAISDPGSSYEQYF; clone_size: few; j_call: TRBJ2-7; d_call: .; v_call: TRBV10-3
cdr3_nt: TGCGCCAGCAGCTCCCCGTCGAATCAGCCCCAGCATTTT; cdr3_aa: CASSSPSNQPQHF; clone_size: few; j_call: TRBJ1-5; d_call: .; v_call: TRBV4-3
cdr3_nt: TGCAGCGTTGAGATACAGGGGCCCTACAATGAGCAGTTCTTC; cdr3_aa: CSVEIQGPYNEQFF; clone_size: many; j_call: TRBJ2-1; d_call: TRBD1; v_call: TRBV29-1
cdr3_nt: TGTGCCAGCAGCCCAAGACAGTCTAGCAATCAGCCCCAGCATTTT; cdr3_aa: CASSPRQSSNQPQHF; clone_size: few; j_call: TRBJ1-5; d_call: .; v_call: TRBV12-3/TRBV12-4
cdr3_nt: TGTGCCAGCAGCCCACGACAAGGGAATGGCTACACCTTC; cdr3_aa: CASSPRQGNGYTF; clone_size: .; j_call: TRBJ1-2; d_call: .; v_call: TRBV11-2
cdr3_nt: TGCAGTGGAACGGGGACTAGTCTCCACGAGCAGTACTTC; cdr3_aa: CSGTGTSLHEQYF; clone_size: many; j_call: TRBJ2-7; d_call: TRBD2; v_call: TRBV20-1
cdr3_nt: TGCAGTGCTAGAGTTGGCTACAATGAGCAGTTCTTC; cdr3_aa: CSARVGYNEQFF; clone_size: many; j_call: TRBJ2-1; d_call: .; v_call: TRBV20-1
cdr3_nt: TGCGCCAGCAGGTACGGGCTTCCTGCGGGAGATACGCAGTATTTT; cdr3_aa: CASRYGLPAGDTQYF; clone_size: many; j_call: TRBJ2-3; d_call: .; v_call: TRBV10-2
cdr3_nt: TGTGCCAGCAAGGGACTAGCGGGCGTCGCAGATACGCAGTATTTT; cdr3_aa: CASKGLAGVADTQYF; clone_size: .; j_call: TRBJ2-3; d_call: TRBD2; v_call: TRBV2
cdr3_nt: TGTGCCACCAGCAGAGGGACCTATTATGGCTACACCTTC; cdr3_aa: CATSRGTYYGYTF; clone_size: few; j_call: TRBJ1-2; d_call: .; v_call: TRBV15
cdr3_nt: TGTGCCAGCAGTTGGGAACAGGGTAACGGGAACACTGAAGCTTTCTTT; cdr3_aa: CASSWEQGNGNTEAFF; clone_size: many; j_call: TRBJ1-1; d_call: .; v_call: TRBV28
cdr3_nt: TGTGCCAGCAGCCCTAACGTGGCAAACACTGAAGCTTTCTTT; cdr3_aa: CASSPNVANTEAFF; clone_size: many; j_call: TRBJ1-1; d_call: .; v_call: TRBV7-8
cdr3_nt: TGCAGTGCTGGACAGGGGGCTACGGACACTGAAGCTTTCTTT; cdr3_aa: CSAGQGATDTEAFF; clone_size: many; j_call: TRBJ1-1; d_call: TRBD1; v_call: TRBV20-1
cdr3_nt: TGCGCCAGCAGCTTGGTAAGCGGGAGCACAGATACGCAGTATTTT; cdr3_aa: CASSLVSGSTDTQYF; clone_size: many; j_call: TRBJ2-3; d_call: .; v_call: TRBV5-1
cdr3_nt: TGTGCCAGCAGCCTAACGACAGGCTACGAGCAGTACTTC; cdr3_aa: CASSLTTGYEQYF; clone_size: few; j_call: TRBJ2-7; d_call: .; v_call: TRBV25-1
cdr3_nt: TGTGCCAGCAGCTACACGAATGATGAGCAGTTCTTC; cdr3_aa: CASSYTNDEQFF; clone_size: few; j_call: TRBJ2-1; d_call: .; v_call: TRBV5-4
cdr3_nt: TGCGCCAGCGGGTGGGGGGCCACAGATACGCAGTATTTT; cdr3_aa: CASGWGATDTQYF; clone_size: many; j_call: TRBJ2-3; d_call: .; v_call: TRBV5-1
cdr3_nt: TGTGCCAGCAGCTTAGGCCGGGATATAAACTACGAGCAGTACTTC; cdr3_aa: CASSLGRDINYEQYF; clone_size: .; j_call: TRBJ2-7; d_call: .; v_call: TRBV7-8
cdr3_nt: TGTGCCAGCAGCTTCGGACAGGGCATCAATCAGCCCCAGCATTTT; cdr3_aa: CASSFGQGINQPQHF; clone_size: .; j_call: TRBJ1-5; d_call: TRBD1; v_call: TRBV7-2
cdr3_nt: TGCGCCAGCACCTCCCCCGGCAGGGAGCAGTACTTC; cdr3_aa: CASTSPGREQYF; clone_size: many; j_call: TRBJ2-7; d_call: .; v_call: TRBV5-1
cdr3_nt: TGTGCCAGCAGCTTGCTAGGGGTCACCGGGGAGCTGTTTTTT; cdr3_aa: CASSLLGVTGELFF; clone_size: .; j_call: TRBJ2-2; d_call: .; v_call: TRBV5-6
cdr3_nt: TGCGCCAGCAGGACACTTAGCACTGAGCAGTTCTTC; cdr3_aa: CASRTLSTEQFF; clone_size: many; j_call: TRBJ2-1; d_call: .; v_call: TRBV4-3
cdr3_nt: TGTGCCAGCAGCTTGTCCCCAGGGTCTGGGGCCAACGTCCTGACTTTC; cdr3_aa: CASSLSPGSGANVLTF; clone_size: many; j_call: TRBJ2-6; d_call: .; v_call: TRBV5-5
cdr3_nt: TGTGCCAGCTCACCCTCCGGTCTAGCGGGAGGGTCTGAGCAGTTCTTC; cdr3_aa: CASSPSGLAGGSEQFF; clone_size: few; j_call: TRBJ2-1; d_call: TRBD2; v_call: TRBV18
cdr3_nt: TGTGCCATCAGTGAGGAAATAGCGGGAGATCCGACCCGCGAGACCCAGTACTTC; cdr3_aa: CAISEEIAGDPTRETQYF; clone_size: few; j_call: TRBJ2-5; d_call: TRBD2; v_call: TRBV10-3
cdr3_nt: TGTGCCAGCAGCCAGACAGGGGGCGCGGGGGAGCAGTACTTC; cdr3_aa: CASSQTGGAGEQYF; clone_size: few; j_call: TRBJ2-7; d_call: TRBD1; v_call: TRBV7-9
cdr3_nt: TGCGCCAGCAGCTGGGGGACGGGCGAGCAGTACTTC; cdr3_aa: CASSWGTGEQYF; clone_size: many; j_call: TRBJ2-7; d_call: .; v_call: TRBV5-1
cdr3_nt: TGTGCCAGCAGCTTGCAGGGTTTAGATACGCAGTATTTT; cdr3_aa: CASSLQGLDTQYF; clone_size: many; j_call: TRBJ2-3; d_call: .; v_call: TRBV5-6
cdr3_nt: TGCGCCAGCAGCTTGGCCTTGGGCGGGAAGGAAAACATTCAGTACTTC; cdr3_aa: CASSLALGGKENIQYF; clone_size: many; j_call: TRBJ2-4; d_call: .; v_call: TRBV5-1
cdr3_nt: TGCAGTGCTAGTAGGACAGGCCCAAACGGGGAGCTGTTTTTT; cdr3_aa: CSASRTGPNGELFF; clone_size: many; j_call: TRBJ2-2; d_call: TRBD1; v_call: TRBV20-1
cdr3_nt: TGTGCCAGCAGCGGGACCGGTGAAGCTTTCTTT; cdr3_aa: CASSGTGEAFF; clone_size: few; j_call: TRBJ1-1; d_call: .; v_call: TRBV7-2
cdr3_nt: TGTGCCAGTAGTACGACAGGGGCTGACTATGGCTACACCTTC; cdr3_aa: CASSTTGADYGYTF; clone_size: many; j_call: TRBJ1-2; d_call: TRBD1; v_call: TRBV19
cdr3_nt: TGTGCCAGCAGTTCCTTGTCAGCGGGGAGGGGAGAGACCCAGTACTTC; cdr3_aa: CASSSLSAGRGETQYF; clone_size: .; j_call: TRBJ2-5; d_call: TRBD2; v_call: TRBV28
cdr3_nt: TGTGCCAGCAGTTTGCCGGGGATCACAGATACGCAGTATTTT; cdr3_aa: CASSLPGITDTQYF; clone_size: many; j_call: TRBJ2-3; d_call: .; v_call: TRBV13
cdr3_nt: TGCGCCAGCAGCCAATACAGGGGCACCGGGGAGCTGTTTTTT; cdr3_aa: CASSQYRGTGELFF; clone_size: many; j_call: TRBJ2-2; d_call: TRBD1; v_call: TRBV4-3
cdr3_nt: TGTGCCAGCAGCTTAGACCGGGTTGATACGCAGTATTTT; cdr3_aa: CASSLDRVDTQYF; clone_size: many; j_call: TRBJ2-3; d_call: .; v_call: TRBV11-2
cdr3_nt: TGTGCCAGCAGCCCCGCCCCAGTTGGGTACGAGCAGTACTTC; cdr3_aa: CASSPAPVGYEQYF; clone_size: many; j_call: TRBJ2-7; d_call: .; v_call: TRBV28
cdr3_nt: TGCGCCAGCAGCTCTCCGGACAGGGTACACTACGAGCAGTACTTC; cdr3_aa: CASSSPDRVHYEQYF; clone_size: many; j_call: TRBJ2-7; d_call: TRBD1; v_call: TRBV5-1
cdr3_nt: TGTGCCAGCAGTTCTAGTATGAACGAGCAGTACTTC; cdr3_aa: CASSSSMNEQYF; clone_size: .; j_call: TRBJ2-7; d_call: .; v_call: TRBV12-3/TRBV12-4
cdr3_nt: TGCGCCAGCAGCCAAGATGGGAGGGTGGGCACCGGGGAGCTGTTTTTT; cdr3_aa: CASSQDGRVGTGELFF; clone_size: many; j_call: TRBJ2-2; d_call: TRBD2; v_call: TRBV4-3
cdr3_nt: TGCAGTGCTAGAGGGGGGACCTACGAGCAGTACTTC; cdr3_aa: CSARGGTYEQYF; clone_size: .; j_call: TRBJ2-7; d_call: .; v_call: TRBV20-1
cdr3_nt: TGTGCCAGCAGTGCAGGGAAAACTACGAGGGCTTTCTTT; cdr3_aa: CASSAGKTTRAFF; clone_size: .; j_call: TRBJ1-1; d_call: .; v_call: TRBV12-3/TRBV12-4
cdr3_nt: TGTGCCAGCAGCTTAGCGCAGGCCAATAGCAATCAGCCCCAGCATTTT; cdr3_aa: CASSLAQANSNQPQHF; clone_size: many; j_call: TRBJ1-5; d_call: .; v_call: TRBV7-8
cdr3_nt: TGCAGTGCTAGTACCAACTGGCTAGCGGGGGGGAACGAGCAGTACTTC; cdr3_aa: CSASTNWLAGGNEQYF; clone_size: .; j_call: TRBJ2-7; d_call: TRBD2; v_call: TRBV20-1
cdr3_nt: TGTGCCAGCAGTCCTAGCGGGAGGGCCGGGTGGGATACGCAGTATTTT; cdr3_aa: CASSPSGRAGWDTQYF; clone_size: few; j_call: TRBJ2-3; d_call: TRBD2; v_call: TRBV12-3/TRBV12-4